This T cell receptor beta chain was sequenced for a study of response to subunit inactivated influenza vaccine. General study results and limits: The authors proposed limited new T cell recruitment per seasonal influenza vaccination.

Trimming took off 4 bases at V and 3 bases at J, with 22 bases between the two ends. CDR3 size: 19 residues. Per germline, CDR1 SGHDN and CDR2 FVKESK. As to this clonotype: The antigen is undetermined.

TCRdb re-called the RT-PCR reads with MiXCR, one entry per CDR3 protein. The sample yields hundreds of thousands of distinct CDR3 sequences, approximately 15% seen once. This rearrangement joins TRBV14 to TRBJ1-6, with D hard to call. The TCR sequence derives from a man between 45 and 60 years old who received an inactivated influenza vaccine. The source material was PBMCs from blood, sampled 14 to 15 days before vaccination. In nucleotides, the CDR3 is TGTGCCAGCAGCCCCCCGGACGGTGATAAGCTATTCTATAATTCACCCCTCCACTTT. As protein: CASSPPDGDKLFYNSPLHF.